This T cell receptor (beta chain) was sequenced for a study of shared clonotypes between healthy human individuals (TCRdb year 2020). Background for the entire study: A few men and two women, aged 18 to 49 years, made up the cohort. For each donor, three plates each were used for CD4 naive and CD4 memory, two plates were used for CD8 naive, and one plate was used for CD8 memory. The study deeply sequenced blood TCR repertoires of 5 or 6 healthy adults to estimate repertoire size and the extent of clonotype sharing between individuals. To increase sequencing depth and limit assay-specific biases, different laboratories used diverse techniques to prepare libraries and sequence TCR repertoires. Per donor, leukapheresis produced somewhere between about 0.9 and 9.5 billion PBMCs.

The full study reports these points: When a few donors were compared, the shared fraction of clonotypes was around 5% for naive CD4, about 4% for naive CD8, 2% to 2.5% for memory CD4, and under 0.5% for memory CD8. Sampling was restricted to blood, and TCR repertoires in tissue are likely to differ from TCR repertoires in blood. Larger estimated clonotype richness was generally found for naive subsets than for memory subsets. Because the study included a small number of donors, the genetic and exposure-history diversity represented was limited. Pairwise subsampling indicated that sequencing depth was expected to affect the degree of clonotype sharing among donors. Compared with non-shared clonotypes, the clonotypes found in all four sorted-subset donors had higher generation probabilities. Rarefaction of sorted-subset datasets indicated incomplete sequencing despite the large sequencing depth.

Details on this clone: Its antigen has not been determined. Within one base of it there is no much larger clone, and no base qualities were kept.

TCR CDR3 regions were amplified from genomic DNA by multiplex PCR using the deep immunoSEQ assay. Extracted genomic DNA from each cell subset was spread evenly across all wells of several immunoSEQ 96-well plates, with each plate serving as a replicate. For sorted subsets, approximately 210 ng of genomic DNA, equivalent to 30,000 or so T cell genomes, went into each replicate PCR. The purified libraries were quantified using a Qubit 3.0 fluorometer, sized with a Bioanalyzer 2100, and then quantified again using the KAPA Library Quantification kit. A separate single-read 150-cycle Illumina NextSeq 550 flow cell was used to sequence each immunoSEQ 96-well plate. Concerning the study's data processing: The immunoSEQ output contained only junctional sequences without quality scores, so filtering could not match that applied to full-length reads. To assign V/J genes and CDR3, sequences were annotated using PyIR, a Python wrapper for IgBLAST v1.9, with IMGT germline references. Reads were filtered out if the reads had weak V/J assignments (E-value above 1e-6), no CDR3, stop codons, out-of-frame junctions, or ambiguous translated residues. V3J clonotypes were defined as sequences sharing an identical inferred V gene, J gene, and CDR3 amino acid sequence. The percentage overlap between two repertoires was calculated by dividing the number of shared unique clonotypes by the size of the smaller repertoire. Repertoire richness was assessed with RTK rarefaction, the Chao1 estimator, and Recon v2.1 estimates of unobserved clonotypes. Generation probabilities for all TCRbeta clonotypes obtained by the gDNA method from a few donors were computed using OLGA. TCRdb stores this immuneACCESS table with in-frame sequences only. Part of the clones is absent; in the studies checked, under half of the shortfall reflects unresolved V genes, and no reason is known for the rest. The V and J calls and the clone size are those of that table, but D and trimming were determined from the DNA. The sample table holds about 680,000 clones, of which about 74% were seen once. Roughly 1.7% of the sample comes from the top ten.

Taken from the germline V gene, the CDR1 and CDR2 loops are MNHEY and SVGAGI. Here V drops 6 bases and J drops 2 bases, and the junction holds 8 bases not matched to any gene. The CDR3 measures 15 amino acids from cysteine to phenylalanine. Only the CDR3 DNA is retained, 45 bases long and in frame from the first base. Healthy HIV-negative adults with no recently reported acute infections or vaccinations were included as donors. Every donor was a Caucasian adult living in Nashville, Tennessee, USA. CD4+ T cells were enriched by magnetic negative selection; naive cells were then positively selected on CD45RA, and the negative fraction formed the memory subset. After blood collection by leukapheresis, PBMCs were isolated using Ficoll-Histopaque density gradient centrifugation and then cryopreserved in the vapor phase of liquid nitrogen. Analytical flow cytometry was used to check the purity and quantity of each magnetically sorted T cell population. Each sorted fraction had its genomic DNA isolated and then quantified by UV absorbance on a Nanodrop 2000c.

The sample was memory CD4+ T cells sorted from blood. Explained via the paper, the cell subset or site label denotes: CD45RA-negative fraction. The clonotype originates from a woman in her twenties or thirties in good health. This chain joins TRBV6-5 to TRBJ2-7, and 9 bases in between align with TRBD2. The DNA sequence is as follows: TGTGCCAGCAGCGATAGCGGGAGTTCGGCCTACGAGCAGTACTTC. It is translated as CASSDSGSSAYEQYF.